Reported below is one T cell receptor (beta chain). No antigen is known for it. The CDR3 runs to 13 residues. Trimming removed 5 bases from V and 1 base from J, with 8 bases in between. The germline V gene encodes CDR1 LNHNV and CDR2 YYDKDF (reference sequence). Approximately 40,000 productive templates were obtained per sample on average. Repertoires were generated with immunoSEQ multiplex PCR, while TCRdb's copy carries only in-frame clones and drops some. The sample includes approximately 12,000 clones, about 70% of them seen just once. The sample comes from a study of STAT3 mutations in large granular lymphocyte leukemia. General observations from the study: Every T-cell large granular lymphocyte leukemia patient had at least one immunodominant TCR beta clonotype. In about 30% of the 18 patients, new TCR clonotypes emerged after therapy. Clonal expansion was inferred from samples taken at other timepoints. In some patients, a small highly pathogenic clone possibly went undetected.

The gene calls are TRBV15 and TRBJ1-1; D unresolved. This TCR was recovered from a man in his sixties with T-cell large granular lymphocyte leukemia. Some clones in this sample may be carry-over from other donors' samples. Specimen: peripheral blood mononuclear cells. The CDR3, as DNA: TGTGCCACCAGCTTTGAGCAGAACACTGAAGCTTTCTTT. Translating it yields CATSFEQNTEAFF.